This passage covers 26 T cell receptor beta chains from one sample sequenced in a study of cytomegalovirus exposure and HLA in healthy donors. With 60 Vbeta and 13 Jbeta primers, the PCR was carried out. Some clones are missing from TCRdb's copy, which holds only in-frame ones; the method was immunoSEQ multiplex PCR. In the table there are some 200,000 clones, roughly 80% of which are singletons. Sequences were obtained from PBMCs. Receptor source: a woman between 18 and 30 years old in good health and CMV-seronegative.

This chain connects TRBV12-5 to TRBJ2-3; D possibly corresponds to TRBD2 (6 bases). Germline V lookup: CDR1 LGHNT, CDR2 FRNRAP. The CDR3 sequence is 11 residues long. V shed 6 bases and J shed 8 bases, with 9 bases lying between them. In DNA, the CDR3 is TGTGCTAGTGGGGGGGGTGTTACGCAGTATTTT. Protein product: CASGGGVTQYF.

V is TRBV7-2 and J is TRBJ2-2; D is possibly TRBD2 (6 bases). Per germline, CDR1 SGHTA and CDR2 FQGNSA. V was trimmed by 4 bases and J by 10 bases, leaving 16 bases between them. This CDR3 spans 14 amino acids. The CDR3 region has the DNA TGTGCCAGCAGCTCACGGGGACTCCCCACGGAGCTGTTTTTT. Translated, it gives CASSSRGLPTELFF.

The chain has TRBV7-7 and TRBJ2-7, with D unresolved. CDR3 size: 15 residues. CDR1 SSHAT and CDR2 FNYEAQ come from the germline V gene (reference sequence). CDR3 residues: CASSFGQVFSYEQYV. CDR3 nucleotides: TGTGCTAGCAGCTTTGGGCAGGTCTTTTCCTACGAGCAGTACGTC.

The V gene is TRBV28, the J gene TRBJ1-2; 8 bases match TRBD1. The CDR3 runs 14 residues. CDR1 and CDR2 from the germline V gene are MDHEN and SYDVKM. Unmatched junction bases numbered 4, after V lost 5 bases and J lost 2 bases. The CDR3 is CASSLGDRNYGYTF. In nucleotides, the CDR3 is TGTGCCAGCAGTCTAGGGGACAGGAACTATGGCTACACCTTC.

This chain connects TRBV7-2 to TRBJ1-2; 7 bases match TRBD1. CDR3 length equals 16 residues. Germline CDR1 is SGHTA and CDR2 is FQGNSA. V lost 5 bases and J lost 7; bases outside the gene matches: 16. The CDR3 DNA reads TGTGCCAGCAGCCCGGGACAGAGACCTCTTTCGGGTGGCTACACCTTC. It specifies CASSPGQRPLSGGYTF.

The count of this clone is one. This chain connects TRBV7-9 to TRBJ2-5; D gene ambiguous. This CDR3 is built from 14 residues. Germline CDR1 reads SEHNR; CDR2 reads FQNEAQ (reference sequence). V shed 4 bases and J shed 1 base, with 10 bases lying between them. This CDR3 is CASSSKTPQETQYF. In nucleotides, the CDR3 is TGTGCCAGCAGCTCCAAGACACCCCAAGAGACCCAGTACTTC.

The CDR3 coding sequence is TGTGCCAGCAGTTTATCGGGGACAGGGGCTACCTACGAGCAGTACGTC. Translating gives CASSLSGTGATYEQYV. The rearrangement links TRBV27 to TRBJ2-7, with 10 bases identical to TRBD1. CDR1 is MNHEY, CDR2 SMNVEV, per germline (reference sequence). The CDR3 sequence is 16 residues long. The J segment lost 2 bases and the V segment lost 0 bases, leaving 4 bases of the junction unmatched.

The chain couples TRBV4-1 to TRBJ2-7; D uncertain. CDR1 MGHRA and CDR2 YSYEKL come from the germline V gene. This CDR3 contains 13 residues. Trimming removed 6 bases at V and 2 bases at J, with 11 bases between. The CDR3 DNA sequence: TGCGCCAGCAGTCCAGATCCGACCTACGAGCAGTACTTC. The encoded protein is CASSPDPTYEQYF.

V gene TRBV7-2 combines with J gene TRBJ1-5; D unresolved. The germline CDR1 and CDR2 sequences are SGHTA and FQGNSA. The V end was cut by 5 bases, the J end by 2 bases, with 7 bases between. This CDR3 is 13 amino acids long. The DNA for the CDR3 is TGTGCCAGCAGCCCCTCTGGCAATCAGCCCCAGCATTTT. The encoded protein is CASSPSGNQPQHF. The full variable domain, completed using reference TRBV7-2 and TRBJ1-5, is GAGVSQSPSNKVTEKGKDVELRCDPISGHTALYWYRQSLGQGLEFLIYFQGNSAPDKSGLPSDRFSAERTGGSVSTLTIQRTQQEDSAVYLCASSPSGNQPQHFGDGTRLSIL.

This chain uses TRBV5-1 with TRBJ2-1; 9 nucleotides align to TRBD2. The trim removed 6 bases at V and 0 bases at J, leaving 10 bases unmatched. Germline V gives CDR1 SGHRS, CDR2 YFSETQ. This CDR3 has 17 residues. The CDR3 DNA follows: TGCGCCAGCAAAAGCGGGAGGCTCGAACCCTCCTACAATGAGCAGTTCTTC. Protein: CASKSGRLEPSYNEQFF.

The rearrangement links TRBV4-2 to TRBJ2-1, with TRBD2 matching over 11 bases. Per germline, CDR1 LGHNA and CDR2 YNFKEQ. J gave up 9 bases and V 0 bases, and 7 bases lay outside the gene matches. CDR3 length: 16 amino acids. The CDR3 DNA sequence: TGTGCCAGCAGCCAAGACGTACTAGCGGGAGTAGGTGAGCAGTTCTTC. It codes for CASSQDVLAGVGEQFF.

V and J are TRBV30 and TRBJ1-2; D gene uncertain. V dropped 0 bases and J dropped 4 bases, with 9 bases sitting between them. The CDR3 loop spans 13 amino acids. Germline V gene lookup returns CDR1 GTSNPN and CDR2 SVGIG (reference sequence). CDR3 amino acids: CAWSVQVSYGYTF. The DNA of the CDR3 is TGTGCCTGGAGTGTCCAGGTGAGCTATGGCTACACCTTC.

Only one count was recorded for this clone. CDR3 nucleotide sequence: TGTGCCAGCAGTCCATACCCGGGAGAGAACACTGAAGCTTTCTTT. This codes for CASSPYPGENTEAFF. The genes are TRBV28 and TRBJ1-1; D unresolved. Germline lookup yields CDR1 MDHEN and CDR2 SYDVKM. The V end lost 5 bases, the J end lost 1 base, and 14 bases lay between the germline ends. The CDR3 is made up of 15 amino acids.

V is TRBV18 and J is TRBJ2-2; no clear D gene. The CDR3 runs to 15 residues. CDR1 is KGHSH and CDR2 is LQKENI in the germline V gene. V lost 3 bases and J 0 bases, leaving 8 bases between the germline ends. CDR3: CASSPFVANTGELFF. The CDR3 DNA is TGTGCCAGCTCACCGTTTGTAGCGAACACCGGGGAGCTGTTTTTT.

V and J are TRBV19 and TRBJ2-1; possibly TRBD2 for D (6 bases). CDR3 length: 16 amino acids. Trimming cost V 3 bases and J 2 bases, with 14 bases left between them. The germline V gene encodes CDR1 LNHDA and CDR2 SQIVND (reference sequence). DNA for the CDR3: TGTGCCAGTAGTATCCAACGGGGGATCCCCTACAATGAGCAGTTCTTC. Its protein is CASSIQRGIPYNEQFF.

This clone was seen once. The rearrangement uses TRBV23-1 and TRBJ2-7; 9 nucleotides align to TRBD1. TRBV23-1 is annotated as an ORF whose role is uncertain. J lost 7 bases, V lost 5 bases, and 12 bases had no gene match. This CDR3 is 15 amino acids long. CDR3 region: CASSVRDRAFGEQYV. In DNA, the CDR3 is TGCGCCAGCAGTGTCCGGGACAGGGCATTTGGGGAGCAGTACGTC.

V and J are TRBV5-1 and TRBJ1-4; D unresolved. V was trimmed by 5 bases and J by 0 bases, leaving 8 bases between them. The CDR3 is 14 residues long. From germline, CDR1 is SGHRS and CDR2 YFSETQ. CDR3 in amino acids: CASSRESTNEKLFF. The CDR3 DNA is TGCGCCAGCAGTCGTGAGTCAACTAATGAAAAACTGTTTTTT. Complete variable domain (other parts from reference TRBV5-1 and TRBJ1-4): KAGVTQTPRYLIKTRGQQVTLSCSPISGHRSVSWYQQTPGQGLQFLFEYFSETQRNKGNFPGRFSGRQFSNSRSEMNVSTLELGDSALYLCASSRESTNEKLFFGSGTQLSVL.

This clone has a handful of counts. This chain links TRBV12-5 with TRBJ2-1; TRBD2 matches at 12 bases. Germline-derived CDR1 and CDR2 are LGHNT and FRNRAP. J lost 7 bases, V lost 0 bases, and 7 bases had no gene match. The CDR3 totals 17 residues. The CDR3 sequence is CASGLVLTGTSGNEQFF. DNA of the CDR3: TGTGCTAGTGGTTTGGTGCTAACCGGGACTAGCGGGAATGAGCAGTTCTTC. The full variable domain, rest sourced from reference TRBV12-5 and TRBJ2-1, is DARVTQTPRHKVTEMGQEVTMRCQPILGHNTVFWYRQTMMQGLELLAYFRNRAPLDDSGMPKDRFSAEMPDATLATLKIQPSEPRDSAVYFCASGLVLTGTSGNEQFFGPGTRLTVL.

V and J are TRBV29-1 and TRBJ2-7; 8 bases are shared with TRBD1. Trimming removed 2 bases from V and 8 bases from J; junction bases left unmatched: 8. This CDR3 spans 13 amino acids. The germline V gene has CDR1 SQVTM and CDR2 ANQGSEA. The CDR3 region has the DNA TGCAGCGTTGAATGGTCAGGGGGCAATAAGCAGTACTTC. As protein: CSVEWSGGNKQYF.

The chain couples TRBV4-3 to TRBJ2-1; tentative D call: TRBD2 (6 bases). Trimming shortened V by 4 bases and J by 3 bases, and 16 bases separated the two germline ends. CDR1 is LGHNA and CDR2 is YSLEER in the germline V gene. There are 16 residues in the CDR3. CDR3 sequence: CASSLSRDFLYNEQFF. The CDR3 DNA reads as TGCGCCAGCAGCCTCTCTCGGGACTTCCTCTACAATGAGCAGTTCTTC.

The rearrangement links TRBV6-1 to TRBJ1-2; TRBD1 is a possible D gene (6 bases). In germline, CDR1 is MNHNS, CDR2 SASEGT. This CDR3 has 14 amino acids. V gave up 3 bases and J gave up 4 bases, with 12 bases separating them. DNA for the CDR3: TGTGCCAGCAGTGACGGGACACCTTCCTATGGCTACACCTTC. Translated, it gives CASSDGTPSYGYTF.

The chain's CDR3 is CASSPGQGLMNTEAFF. As DNA, the CDR3 is TGTGCCAGCAGCCCCGGACAGGGTCTAATGAACACTGAAGCTTTCTTT. The chain is built from TRBV7-2 and TRBJ1-1, with 8 positions matching TRBD1. Unmatched junction bases numbered 8, after V lost 5 bases and J lost 0 bases. Germline V CDR1 and CDR2: SGHTA, FQGNSA. The CDR3 has 16 amino acids.

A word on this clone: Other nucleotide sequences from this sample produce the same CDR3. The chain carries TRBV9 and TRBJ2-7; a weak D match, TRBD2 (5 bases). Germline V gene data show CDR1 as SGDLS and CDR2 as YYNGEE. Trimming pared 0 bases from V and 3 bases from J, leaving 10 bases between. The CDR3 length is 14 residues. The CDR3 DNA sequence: TGTGCCAGCAGCGTAGTGGCGGGTAGCTACGAGCAGTACTTC. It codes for CASSVVAGSYEQYF. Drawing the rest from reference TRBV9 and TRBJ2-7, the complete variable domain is DSGVTQTPKHLITATGQRVTLRCSPRSGDLSVYWYQQSLDQGLQFLIQYYNGEERAKGNILERFSAQQFPDLHSELNLSSLELGDSALYFCASSVVAGSYEQYFGPGTRLTVT.

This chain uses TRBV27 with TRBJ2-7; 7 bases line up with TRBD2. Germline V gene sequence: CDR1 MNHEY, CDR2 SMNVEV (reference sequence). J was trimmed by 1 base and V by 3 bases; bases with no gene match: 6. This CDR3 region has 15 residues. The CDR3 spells CASSFSGGGSYEQYF. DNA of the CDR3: TGTGCCAGCAGTTTTTCGGGGGGTGGGTCCTACGAGCAGTACTTC.

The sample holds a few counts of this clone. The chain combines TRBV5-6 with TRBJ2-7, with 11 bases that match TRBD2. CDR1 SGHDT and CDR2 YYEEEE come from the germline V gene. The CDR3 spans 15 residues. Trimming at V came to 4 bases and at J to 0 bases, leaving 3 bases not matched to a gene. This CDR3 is CASSRGLAGSYEQYF. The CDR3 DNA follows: TGTGCCAGCAGCAGAGGACTAGCGGGCTCCTACGAGCAGTACTTC.

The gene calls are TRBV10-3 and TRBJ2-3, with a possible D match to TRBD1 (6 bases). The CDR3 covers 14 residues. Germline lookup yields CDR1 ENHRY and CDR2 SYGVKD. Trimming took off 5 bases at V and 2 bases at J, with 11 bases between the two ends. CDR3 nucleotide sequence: TGTGCCATCAGTACTGGACAGATCACAGATACGCAGTATTTT. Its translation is CAISTGQITDTQYF.